These T cell receptor beta chains were read from a single sample in a study of blood T cell repertoires in COVID-19. Sequenced by immunoSEQ multiplex PCR; TCRdb stores in-frame clones only, minus some. The sample includes 96,000 or so clones, around nine tenths seen only once; the top ten take about 4.2%. The sequenced sample was peripheral blood. These receptors were taken from a human donor with COVID-19, enrolled during active disease. The donor label of this sample is uncertain. The CDR3 runs from the conserved cysteine through the conserved F or W. D genes are given only for firm matches. The size entry is marked missing in some rows and otherwise reads once, few, many or a size class.

cdr3_length	d_call	v_call	j_call	clone_size	cdr3_aa	cdr3_nt
13	TRBD1	TRBV19	TRBJ1-2	few	CASSTRTGYGYTF	TGTGCCAGTAGTACCAGGACAGGATATGGCTACACCTTC
15	TRBD1	TRBV29-1	TRBJ2-1	.	CSVVTGTGVINEQFF	TGCAGCGTGGTTACCGGGACAGGGGTGATCAATGAGCAGTTCTTC
14	.	TRBV7-9	TRBJ1-4	.	CASSFGGLEEKLFF	TGTGCCAGCAGCTTCGGAGGGTTGGAAGAAAAACTGTTTTTT
13	.	TRBV5-5	TRBJ1-2	.	CASSLETGYGYTF	TGTGCCAGCAGCTTAGAAACGGGCTATGGCTACACCTTC
16	.	TRBV21-1	TRBJ1-5	.	CASGDIGQARFGPQHF	TGTGCCAGCGGGGATATAGGACAGGCCCGGTTCGGGCCCCAGCATTTT
16	TRBD1	TRBV5-1	TRBJ2-1	.	CASSPGQGGSYNEQFF	TGCGCCAGCAGCCCTGGACAGGGCGGCTCCTACAATGAGCAGTTCTTC
15	TRBD2	TRBV4-2	TRBJ2-1	.	CASSPSGGGVNEQFF	TGTGCCAGCAGCCCCTCGGGAGGGGGGGTGAATGAGCAGTTCTTC
11	.	TRBV29-1	TRBJ2-7	.	CSVGRGPEQYF	TGCAGCGTTGGGAGGGGGCCCGAGCAGTACTTC
14	.	TRBV11-3	TRBJ1-1	.	CASSLIRGNTEAFF	TGTGCCAGCAGCCTCATACGGGGGAACACTGAAGCTTTCTTT
14	.	TRBV27	TRBJ2-1	once	CAGNIKRTVILQFF	TGTGCCGGGAACATAAAACGGACAGTAATTTTGCAGTTCTTC
14	TRBD1	TRBV2	TRBJ1-2	.	CASSVYGTGDGYTF	TGTGCCAGCAGTGTGTACGGGACAGGGGACGGCTACACCTTC
12	.	TRBV11-2	TRBJ1-1	.	CASSPDTWEAFF	TGTGCCAGCAGCCCGGACACGTGGGAAGCTTTCTTT
15	TRBD2	TRBV18	TRBJ2-3	few	CASSPASGGTNTQYF	TGTGCCAGCTCACCGGCTAGCGGGGGAACTAATACGCAGTATTTT
18	.	TRBV5-1	TRBJ2-6	.	CASSAGSGGYSGANVLTF	TGCGCCAGCAGCGCCGGGAGCGGCGGTTACTCTGGGGCCAACGTCCTGACTTTC
13	TRBD1	TRBV11-3	TRBJ1-2	.	CASSATGGGGYTF	TGTGCCAGCAGCGCGACAGGGGGAGGCGGCTACACCTTC
17	TRBD2	TRBV2	TRBJ2-7	.	CASSDGGGWLLDYEQYF	TGTGCCAGCAGTGACGGGGGGGGCTGGCTATTAGACTACGAGCAGTACTTC
13	.	TRBV7-9	TRBJ2-7	.	CASSSAQIYEQYF	TGTGCCAGCAGCTCCGCTCAGATTTACGAGCAGTACTTC
15	TRBD2	TRBV7-3	TRBJ2-1	.	CASSLSSGNYNEQFF	TGTGCCAGCAGCTTGTCTAGCGGGAACTACAATGAGCAGTTCTTC
14	.	TRBV10-3	TRBJ1-5	once	CAISDSTSNQPQHF	TGTGCCATCAGTGACTCTACGAGCAATCAGCCCCAGCATTTT
14	TRBD1	TRBV18	TRBJ1-1	.	CASSPQQGETEAFF	TGTGCCAGCTCACCACAGCAGGGGGAGACTGAAGCTTTCTTT
15	TRBD1	TRBV25-1	TRBJ2-3	.	CASSDPRQGTDTQYF	TGTGCCAGCAGTGACCCGAGACAGGGAACAGATACGCAGTATTTT
15	.	TRBV18	TRBJ2-7	.	CASSPLGQKSNEQYF	TGTGCCAGCTCACCCCTCGGACAGAAGTCCAACGAGCAGTACTTC
15	.	TRBV3-1/TRBV3-2	TRBJ1-1	.	CASSQARNGNPEAFF	TGTGCCAGCAGCCAAGCAAGAAACGGGAACCCTGAAGCTTTCTTT
15	TRBD1	TRBV4-1	TRBJ1-5	few	CASSQGDREFSPQHF	TGCGCCAGCAGCCAAGGGGACAGAGAATTTTCGCCCCAGCATTTT
14	TRBD1	TRBV6-5	TRBJ1-1	once	CASIRDRGRAEAFF	TGTGCCAGCATTAGGGACAGGGGGCGAGCTGAAGCTTTCTTT
15	TRBD1	TRBV5-4	TRBJ2-5	.	CASSRPGQGEGTQYF	TGTGCCAGCAGCCGACCGGGACAGGGGGAAGGGACCCAGTACTTC
14	.	TRBV19	TRBJ1-3	.	CASSTYYSGNTIYF	TGTGCCAGTAGTACATACTACTCTGGAAACACCATATATTTT
13	TRBD1	TRBV6-5	TRBJ2-1	.	CATIDRVGDEQFF	TGTGCCACTATAGACAGGGTAGGAGATGAGCAGTTCTTC
14	.	TRBV6-5	TRBJ1-1	.	CASVPSQGNTEAFF	TGTGCCAGCGTCCCGTCACAGGGGAACACTGAAGCTTTCTTT
13	.	TRBV19	TRBJ1-1	.	CASSILMNTEAFF	TGTGCCAGTAGTATTCTAATGAACACTGAAGCTTTCTTT
14	.	TRBV12-5	TRBJ1-2	.	CASGLVPGNYGYTF	TGTGCTAGTGGTTTGGTTCCAGGAAACTATGGCTACACCTTC
16	TRBD1	TRBV6-6	TRBJ1-2	.	CASMRRDRGRVYGYTF	TGTGCCAGCATGCGGCGGGACAGGGGACGAGTCTATGGCTACACCTTC
11	.	TRBV20-1	TRBJ2-7	.	CSAAQTYEQYF	TGCAGTGCCGCACAAACCTACGAGCAGTACTTC
16	.	TRBV14	TRBJ1-6	.	CASSHSDPGHNSPLHF	TGTGCCAGCAGCCATTCGGACCCAGGGCATAATTCACCCCTCCACTTT
13	.	TRBV6-1	TRBJ1-5	.	CASSERGGQPQHF	TGTGCCAGCAGTGAACGGGGGGGTCAGCCCCAGCATTTT
15	TRBD1	TRBV7-3	TRBJ2-2	.	CASSLKTGGAGELFF	TGTGCCAGCAGCTTAAAGACAGGGGGAGCCGGGGAGCTGTTTTTT
13	TRBD2	TRBV6-5	TRBJ2-7	.	CASKLAGGYEQYF	TGTGCCAGCAAGCTAGCGGGAGGATACGAGCAGTACTTC
13	.	TRBV29-1	TRBJ1-1	.	CSAANGGDTEAFF	TGCAGCGCTGCTAACGGCGGGGACACTGAAGCTTTCTTT
15	TRBD2	TRBV27	TRBJ2-6	.	CASSFGGAGANVLTF	TGTGCCAGCAGTTTCGGGGGGGCTGGGGCCAACGTCCTGACTTTC
11	.	TRBV7-9	TRBJ2-7	.	CASRGELEQYF	TGTGCCAGCCGGGGAGAGCTTGAGCAGTACTTC
13	.	TRBV6-5	TRBJ2-7	.	CASRQAIAYEQYF	TGTGCCAGCCGCCAGGCGATTGCCTACGAGCAGTACTTC
14	.	TRBV2	TRBJ1-1	once	CASSEVRGITEAFF	TGTGCCAGCAGTGAAGTTCGGGGAATCACTGAAGCTTTCTTT